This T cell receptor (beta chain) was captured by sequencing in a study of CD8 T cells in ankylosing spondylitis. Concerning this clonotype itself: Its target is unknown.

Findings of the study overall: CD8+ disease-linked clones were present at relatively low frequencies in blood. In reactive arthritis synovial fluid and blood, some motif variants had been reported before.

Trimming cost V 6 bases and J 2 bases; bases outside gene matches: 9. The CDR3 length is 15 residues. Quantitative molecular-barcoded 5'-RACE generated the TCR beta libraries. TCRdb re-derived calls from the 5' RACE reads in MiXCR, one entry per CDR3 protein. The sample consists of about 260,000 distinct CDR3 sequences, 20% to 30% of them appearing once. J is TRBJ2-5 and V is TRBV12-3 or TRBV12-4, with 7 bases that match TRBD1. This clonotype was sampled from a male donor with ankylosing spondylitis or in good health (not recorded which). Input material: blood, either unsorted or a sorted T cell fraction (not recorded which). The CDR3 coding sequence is TGTGCCAGCAGCTGGGTACGGGGACAGCAAGAGACCCAGTACTTC. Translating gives CASSWVRGQQETQYF.